This T cell receptor (beta chain) is drawn from a study of liver allograft versus peripheral blood T cells. Study information: A comparison was made between T cell receptor repertoires in transplanted livers and those in recipients' peripheral blood.

Findings of the study overall: Reportedly, the T cell receptor repertoires inside liver allografts were not the same as those in peripheral blood.

This clonotype is medium-sized by share. Its antigen remains unknown. CDR1 and CDR2 (germline): MNHNS, SASEGT. The V gene end was trimmed by 6 bases and the J gene end by 5 bases; junction bases not matched to a gene: 9. This CDR3 has 15 residues. MiXCR, run by TCRdb on the reads, gives a single entry per CDR3 protein. Of 6,500 to 9,500 distinct CDR3 sequences listed, about 18% are singletons. The V gene is TRBV6-1, the J gene TRBJ1-1, with 10 positions matching TRBD1. The TCR sequence derives from a human patient who had a liver transplant. The graft donor may have contributed some T cells. The CDR3 DNA reads TGTGCCAGCAGATGGGGGACAGGGGACGTAACTGAAGCTTTCTTT. Translating gives CASRWGTGDVTEAFF.